This paragraph covers one TCR beta chain sequence. The source of the sample is a study of shared clonotypes between healthy human individuals. Clones were sequenced by immunoSEQ multiplex PCR, and TCRdb holds only the in-frame ones, with some missing. The sample comprises 700,000 to 950,000 clones, approximately 96% of which are singletons, and 0.2% to 0.25% rests with the top ten. Terminally differentiated effector memory CD45RA+ cells were left out of the naive CD8 fraction, which was CD45RO-negative and positively selected for CCR7. Germline CDR1 and CDR2: SGHDN and FVKESK. V lost 4 bases, J lost 4 bases, and 17 bases lay in between. CDR3 size: 15 residues.

J is TRBJ2-7 and V is TRBV14, with D perhaps being TRBD1 or TRBD2 (5 bases each). The clonotype comes from a man between 25 and 39 years old in good health. Sequenced material: naive CD8+ T cells sorted from blood. The CDR3 is CASSPGTAYPYEQYF. CDR3 in DNA: TGTGCCAGCAGCCCCGGGACGGCCTACCCTTACGAGCAGTACTTC.